The next 26 T cell receptor beta chains were all read from a single sample in a study of T cell repertoires in cytomegalovirus infection. TCRdb passed the reads through MiXCR, listing each CDR3 protein once. The sample has fewer than 950,000 distinct CDR3 sequences; about 31% are singletons. Their recognized antigens are unknown. This sample comprised cultured CD8+ T cells from PBMCs, obtained from culture after CMV antigen stimulation. The receptors originated from a human donor in good health (CMV status not recorded). Some clones in this sample may be carry-over from other donors' samples.

This clonotype was counted only a few times. The gene calls are TRBV6-1 and TRBJ2-2, with no clear D. This CDR3 is built from 15 residues. The V end was cut by 2 bases, the J end by 3 bases, with 10 bases between. Germline assignment: CDR1 MNHNS and CDR2 SASEGT. The CDR3 DNA reads as TGTGCCAGCAGTGAATGGGTCCCAGACACCGGGGAGCTGTTTTTT. This sequence encodes CASSEWVPDTGELFF.

The DNA for the CDR3 is TGTGCCACCAGCGCCCCAGGCTGGACTGAAGCTTTCTTT. Amino acids: CATSAPGWTEAFF. The gene calls are TRBV24-1 and TRBJ1-1; the D is unclear. The germline V gene encodes CDR1 KGHDR and CDR2 SFDVKD. The CDR3 extends over 13 amino acids. V was cut by 7 bases and J by 5 bases, with 13 bases left in between.

Regarding this clonotype: One junction end does not reproduce the germline sequence, and a read error may be involved. The V gene is TRBV10-2, the J gene TRBJ1-1; no definite D call. The CDR3 consists of 14 residues. Germline CDR1 is WSHSY and CDR2 is SAAADI. The CDR3: CASGETREATEAFF. CDR3 DNA sequence: TGTGCCAGCGGTGAGACAAGGGAGGCCACTGAAGCTTTCTTT.

This chain links TRBV6-1 with TRBJ2-7, with 8 bases fitting TRBD2. This CDR3 spans 14 amino acids. Germline CDR1 and CDR2: MNHNS and SASEGT. Unmatched junction bases numbered 3, after V lost 2 bases and J lost 3 bases. The DNA of the CDR3 is TGTGCCAGCAGTGAATCGGGAGGGCACTACGAGCAGTACTTC. As protein: CASSESGGHYEQYF.

Concerning this clonotype itself: A read error is likely, as this CDR3 ends without the conserved phenylalanine or tryptophan. J is TRBJ2-3 and V is TRBV7-8, with D unresolved. V was cut by 1 base and J by 0 bases, with 20 bases left in between. This CDR3 is built from 19 residues. Germline V lookup: CDR1 SGHVS, CDR2 FQNEAQ. The CDR3: CASSLGRSYFFSSTDTQYS. The CDR3, as DNA: TGTGCCAGCAGCTTAGGCCGGAGCTACTTCTTCTCTAGCACAGATACGCAGTATTCT.

The chain links TRBV10-3 to TRBJ2-1; TRBD1 matches 7 bases. The CDR3 extends over 14 amino acids. Trimming removed 8 bases from V and 2 bases from J; junction bases left unmatched: 6. Germline V gene lookup returns CDR1 ENHRY and CDR2 SYGVKD. The CDR3 sequence is CAIPRGPTYNEQFF. The CDR3 nucleotides are TGTGCCATCCCGAGGGGGCCGACCTACAATGAGCAGTTCTTC.

The sample holds many counts of this clonotype. The chain couples TRBV6-2 or TRBV6-3 to TRBJ1-5; D is perhaps TRBD1 (6 bases). Germline V gives CDR1 MNHEY, CDR2 SVGEGT. This CDR3 region has 16 residues. Deletions cut 0 bases from V and 2 bases from J, with 11 bases between. The CDR3 DNA sequence: TGTGCCAGCAGTTACTCGCCGGGACAAGGCAATCAGCCCCAGCATTTT. Protein sequence: CASSYSPGQGNQPQHF.

The V gene is TRBV12-3 or TRBV12-4, the J gene TRBJ2-3; D unresolved. V was clipped by 4 bases and J by 7 bases, with 15 bases between them. This CDR3 has 14 residues. The CDR3 region is CASSSSLPAYTQYF. DNA of the CDR3: TGTGCCAGCAGTTCATCCTTGCCCGCGTATACGCAGTATTTT.

This rearrangement joins TRBV18 to TRBJ2-4; D may be TRBD2 (6 bases). Trimming removed 2 bases at V and 8 bases at J, with 13 bases between. CDR1 and CDR2 (germline): KGHSH, LQKENI. The CDR3 runs 14 residues. In DNA, the CDR3 is TGTGCCAGCTCACCAGCGGGGTGGGCGGACATTCAGTACTTC. This gives the protein CASSPAGWADIQYF.

V and J are TRBV12-3 or TRBV12-4 and TRBJ1-1; D remains unclear. The CDR3 runs to 11 residues. With 1 base removed from V and 7 bases from J, the gap between germline ends came to 4 bases. The chain's CDR3 is CASSLDNEAFF. In DNA, the CDR3 is TGTGCCAGCAGTTTAGACAATGAAGCTTTCTTT.

Many counts were recorded for this clonotype. The V gene is TRBV7-2, the J gene TRBJ2-2, with TRBD2 as a possible D gene (5 bases). The CDR3 is 14 residues long. Trimming took off 5 bases at V and 7 bases at J, with 14 bases between the two ends. Germline CDR1 reads SGHTA; CDR2 reads FQGNSA. DNA of the CDR3: TGTGCCAGCAGCCCGGATAGCGCCAGCGGGGAGCTGTTTTTT. Its protein product is CASSPDSASGELFF.

This clonotype has at least ten counts. The chain couples TRBV7-2 to TRBJ1-2, with 9 bases aligning to TRBD1. Germline loops: CDR1 SGHTA, CDR2 FQGNSA. V shed 4 bases and J 6 bases; nucleotides not matched to a gene: 12. The CDR3 consists of 16 residues. CDR3 amino acids: CASSWITGGSRNGYTF. The CDR3 coding sequence is TGTGCCAGCAGCTGGATTACAGGGGGCAGTAGGAATGGCTACACCTTC.

V and J are TRBV11-2 and TRBJ1-1; 7 bases map to TRBD1. Losses at the gene ends were 1 base for V and 7 bases for J; bases not matched to a gene: 9. This CDR3 has 15 amino acids. CDR1 SGHAT and CDR2 FQNNGV come from the germline V gene. CDR3 nucleotide sequence: TGTGCCAGCAGCTTAGGGTCACAGGGGTTGGTTGAAGCTTTCTTT. This gives the protein CASSLGSQGLVEAFF. The full variable domain, completed using reference TRBV11-2 and TRBJ1-1, is EAGVAQSPRYKIIEKRQSVAFWCNPISGHATLYWYQQILGQGPKLLIQFQNNGVVDDSQLPKDRFSAERLKGVDSTLKIQPAKLEDSAVYLCASSLGSQGLVEAFFGQGTRLTVV.

The rearrangement links TRBV13 to TRBJ2-7, with TRBD1 identical over 9 bases. The CDR3 totals 16 residues. Germline CDR1 is PRHDT and CDR2 is FYEKMQ (reference sequence). The ends lost 5 bases at V and 2 bases at J; junction bases unmatched: 10. For the CDR3, the DNA is TGTGCCAGCAGCCCCGCGATGGGGACAGGGACCTACGAGCAGTACTTC. It codes for CASSPAMGTGTYEQYF.

This clonotype was detected a few times. The rearrangement joins TRBV3-1 to TRBJ2-3; D uncertain. The CDR3 length is 14 residues. Germline V CDR1 and CDR2: LGHDT, YNNKEL (reference sequence). The ends were cut back, 3 bases at V and 4 bases at J, with 11 bases in the middle. The CDR3 DNA reads TGTGCCAGCAGCCACGGCGAGGATCCAGATACGCAGTATTTT. It codes for CASSHGEDPDTQYF.

V and J are TRBV27 and TRBJ2-7, with D possibly matching TRBD2 (5 bases). Germline V gene lookup returns CDR1 MNHEY and CDR2 SMNVEV (reference sequence). Trimming shortened V by 5 bases and J by 6 bases, and 11 bases separated the two germline ends. CDR3 length equals 12 residues. CDR3 loop: CASSPVSGEQYF. The CDR3 DNA sequence: TGTGCCAGCAGTCCCGTAAGCGGCGAGCAGTACTTC.

This clonotype was counted between two and nine times. The chain joins TRBV6-1 to TRBJ1-2; 8 bases fit TRBD1. In germline, CDR1 is MNHNS, CDR2 SASEGT. V dropped 5 bases and J dropped 7; count of bases not matched to a gene: 15. The CDR3 totals 16 residues. The CDR3 nucleotides are TGTGCCAGCAGTTCCAGGACAGGGTTGCTGGTGTTTGGCTACACCTTC. Residues: CASSSRTGLLVFGYTF.

This clonotype was recorded many times. The V and J genes are TRBV7-2 and TRBJ1-1; 7 nucleotides line up with TRBD1. This CDR3 region has 14 residues. Germline V gene data show CDR1 as SGHTA and CDR2 as FQGNSA. After removal of 4 bases from V and 1 base from J, the junction contained 3 bases not matched to a gene. The CDR3 DNA reads TGTGCCAGCAGCTACCGGACAGGGAACACTGAAGCTTTCTTT. This sequence encodes CASSYRTGNTEAFF.

This clonotype was observed a few times. The J gene is TRBJ1-5, the V gene TRBV19; tentatively, D is TRBD1 (5 bases). With 1 base removed from V and 7 bases from J, the gap between germline ends came to 11 bases. Germline V lookup: CDR1 LNHDA, CDR2 SQIVND (reference sequence). The CDR3 runs to 14 residues. This CDR3 is CASSIGGAGQPQHF. Here the CDR3 DNA reads TGTGCCAGTAGTATAGGGGGCGCGGGGCAGCCCCAGCATTTT.

This clonotype occurred once. V is TRBV29-1 and J is TRBJ1-2; possibly TRBD1 for D (5 bases). The CDR3 covers 14 residues. Deletions cut 7 bases from V and 6 bases from J, with 21 bases between. The germline V gene has CDR1 SQVTM and CDR2 ANQGSEA. CDR3 region: CSGLDGTLMDGYTF. The CDR3 nucleotides are TGCAGCGGCCTAGACGGGACGTTGATGGATGGCTACACCTTC.

This clonotype was observed a handful of times. The rearrangement uses TRBV7-9 and TRBJ2-3; weak D call: TRBD1 (5 bases). The CDR3 sequence is 16 residues long. V was trimmed by 3 bases and J by 0 bases, leaving 13 bases between them. CDR1 and CDR2 from the germline V gene are SEHNR and FQNEAQ (reference sequence). Here the CDR3 reads CASSFHRILSTDTQYF. The CDR3 DNA sequence: TGTGCCAGCAGCTTTCACAGGATACTTAGCACAGATACGCAGTATTTT.

The genes are TRBV5-1 and TRBJ2-7; D gene unclear. Trimming cost V 5 bases and J 7 bases, with 22 bases left between them. Germline V gives CDR1 SGHRS, CDR2 YFSETQ. The CDR3 is 15 residues long. This chain's CDR3 is CASSPSSSVAGEQYF. The CDR3 DNA reads TGCGCCAGCAGTCCGTCTTCATCTGTTGCCGGTGAGCAGTACTTC.

The V and J genes are TRBV7-6 and TRBJ1-1; possible D gene TRBD1, 5 bases. Germline values: CDR1 SGHVS, CDR2 FNYEAQ. There are 15 residues in the CDR3. V lost 5 bases to trimming and J lost 1 base, with 14 bases between them. The CDR3 region has the DNA TGTGCCAGCAGCCTAAACCAGGGACGGAACACTGAAGCTTTCTTT. It encodes CASSLNQGRNTEAFF.

This clonotype was counted only a few times. The J gene is TRBJ1-2, the V gene TRBV27, with a tentative D call TRBD1 (6 bases). The CDR3 contains 15 residues. Trimming pared 6 bases from V and 2 bases from J, leaving 16 bases between. Germline CDR1 MNHEY, CDR2 SMNVEV (reference sequence). The DNA for the CDR3 is TGTGCCAGCAGATCGGGGGGAGGGACAAACTATGGCTACACCTTC. Amino acids: CASRSGGGTNYGYTF.

This clonotype was observed a handful of times. The J gene is TRBJ2-3, the V gene TRBV12-3 or TRBV12-4; TRBD1 matches at 9 bases. This CDR3 contains 16 residues. J gave up 5 bases and V 2 bases, and 8 bases lay outside the gene matches. CDR3 amino acids: CASSLFLGQGIDTQYF. The CDR3, as DNA: TGTGCCAGCAGTTTATTTCTCGGACAGGGGATAGATACGCAGTATTTT.

Of note for this clonotype: Given a much more abundant clone one base away, this may be a read error. The chain combines TRBV7-2 with TRBJ2-2; 7 bases fit TRBD2. CDR3 length: 16 amino acids. CDR1 and CDR2 from the germline V gene are SGHTA and FQGNSA. CDR3 loop: CVSQPAGLANTGELFF. Written as DNA, the CDR3 is TGTGTCAGCCAACCAGCGGGGCTTGCGAACACCGGGGAGCTGTTTTTT.